This T cell receptor (beta chain) derives from a study of T cells in Graves' hyperthyroidism and ophthalmopathy. Authors of the study amplified TCR beta CDR3 regions from RNA transcripts. The HTBI primer set served for first-round RT-PCR of the TCR CDR3. From the multiplex PCR reads, TCRdb called clonotypes with MiXCR, one entry per CDR3 protein. Seen here are about 420,000 distinct CDR3 sequences, around 16% observed once, and the top ten hold roughly 15%. Study-level findings and limits: Ophthalmopathy could be told apart from stable hyperthyroidism with a 13 V-J model. Most expanded thyroid clonotypes above 0.001 also appeared in blood. A median around 6.8 months before onset, the model predicted ophthalmopathy.

About 10 ml of fresh peripheral blood supplied the PBMCs. On this clonotype: The antigen remains undetermined. Since a much larger clone is just one base distant, this may be a read error.

CDR1 and CDR2 from the germline V gene are MDHEN and SYDVKM. The CDR3 totals 18 residues. The TCR was taken from a woman between 18 and 30 years old with Graves' hyperthyroidism. This sequence joins TRBV28 and TRBJ2-7; D gene unclear. Sequencing input: blood. The CDR3 DNA follows: TGTGCCGGCAGTTCACAAATACCCTCCGGCAGGCAATCCTACGAGCAGTACTTC. It specifies CAGSSQIPSGRQSYEQYF.